The 28 T cell receptor beta chains below were found in one sample sequenced in a study of T cells in Graves' hyperthyroidism and ophthalmopathy. TCR beta CDR3 sequences were amplified from RNA transcripts. The study used the HTBI primer set for a first-round RT-PCR of the TCR CDR3. Each CDR3 protein gets one entry after TCRdb re-called the multiplex PCR reads with MiXCR. The sample has under 550,000 distinct CDR3 sequences; approximately 20% are singletons. Sequencing was carried out using blood. Every receptor here comes from a middle-aged man with Graves' ophthalmopathy.

CDR3 nucleotides: TGCAGCGTAGGGGACCCCGGGGAGACCCAGTACTTC. This encodes CSVGDPGETQYF. J is TRBJ2-5 and V is TRBV29-1; D tentatively fits TRBD1 or TRBD2 (5 bases each). With 6 bases removed from V and 5 bases from J, the gap between germline ends came to 13 bases. This CDR3 is built from 12 residues. Germline loops: CDR1 SQVTM, CDR2 ANQGSEA. Variable domain in full (rest from reference TRBV29-1 and TRBJ2-5): SAVISQKPSRDICQRGTSLTIQCQVDSQVTMMFWYRQQPGQSLTLIATANQGSEATYESGFVIDKFPISRPNLTFSTLTVSNMSPEDSSIYLCSVGDPGETQYFGPGTRLLVL.

This clonotype was picked up a small number of times. The chain links TRBV20-1 to TRBJ2-7; D unresolved. CDR1 is DFQATT and CDR2 is SNEGSKA in the germline V gene (reference sequence). V shed 3 bases and J shed 4 bases, with 13 bases lying between them. The CDR3 has 13 residues. The CDR3 loop is CSASRTVYYEQYF. The CDR3 DNA sequence: TGCAGTGCTAGCCGGACGGTGTATTACGAGCAGTACTTC.

CDR3 nucleotide sequence: TGTGCCACCAGCAGAGAGGCAGGCTCTGGAAACACCATATATTTT. It translates to CATSREAGSGNTIYF. This chain connects TRBV15 to TRBJ1-3; D is undetermined. The germline V gene encodes CDR1 LNHNV and CDR2 YYDKDF (reference sequence). The CDR3 has 15 residues. V lost 0 bases and J lost 0, with 6 bases in between.

This clonotype was observed at least ten times. The chain couples TRBV12-3 or TRBV12-4 to TRBJ2-3, with D possibly matching TRBD1 (5 bases). CDR3 length: 14 residues. Between the trimmed V and J ends, which lost 1 base and 3 bases, there was a span of 8 bases. CDR3 in amino acids: CASSLVGPTDTQYF. The CDR3, as DNA: TGTGCCAGCAGTTTAGTGGGGCCGACAGATACGCAGTATTTT.

This clonotype has at least ten counts. J is TRBJ2-5 and V is TRBV7-9; D not resolved. Germline V CDR1 and CDR2: SEHNR, FQNEAQ (reference sequence). The V end lost 10 bases, the J end lost 5 bases, and 11 bases lay between the germline ends. The CDR3 has 11 residues. This chain's CDR3 is CATLLRETQYF. DNA for the CDR3: TGTGCCACCCTACTGAGGGAGACCCAGTACTTC. Combining the CDR3 with reference TRBV7-9 and TRBJ2-5 gives the whole variable domain DTGVSQNPRHKITKRGQNVTFRCDPISEHNRLYWYRQTLGQGPEFLTYFQNEAQLEKSRLLSDRFSAERPKGSFSTLEIQRTEQGDSAMYLCATLLRETQYFGPGTRLLVL.

This clonotype turned up a few times. This sequence joins TRBV10-3 and TRBJ2-5; 7 positions agree with TRBD2. CDR1 is ENHRY, CDR2 SYGVKD, per germline. The CDR3 loop spans 14 amino acids. With V trimmed by 5 bases and J by 0 bases, 3 bases remained unmatched. The CDR3 sequence is CAISRSGNQETQYF. In nucleotides, the CDR3 is TGTGCCATCAGTCGAAGCGGGAACCAAGAGACCCAGTACTTC.

This chain uses TRBV28 with TRBJ1-6, with TRBD1 matching 8 bases. The V and J ends lost 4 bases and 7 bases, in that order; junction bases with no gene match: 9. The CDR3 length is 16 residues. Germline lookup yields CDR1 MDHEN and CDR2 SYDVKM. The CDR3 is CASSSGTGVLNSPLHF. Here the CDR3 DNA reads TGTGCCAGCAGTTCCGGGACAGGCGTGCTCAATTCACCCCTCCACTTT. The full variable domain, rest sourced from reference TRBV28 and TRBJ1-6, is DVKVTQSSRYLVKRTGEKVFLECVQDMDHENMFWYRQDPGLGLRLIYFSYDVKMKEKGDIPEGYSVSREKKERFSLILESASTNQTSMYLCASSSGTGVLNSPLHFGNGTRLTVT.

This clonotype occurred many times. The chain uses TRBV7-2 and TRBJ2-7; the D is unclear. The germline V gene encodes CDR1 SGHTA and CDR2 FQGNSA. This CDR3 is 13 amino acids long. V was shortened by 5 bases and J by 2 bases, with 10 bases between the two germline ends. Here the CDR3 reads CASSLEWAYEQYF. The CDR3 bases are TGTGCCAGCAGCCTAGAATGGGCCTACGAGCAGTACTTC.

The chain joins TRBV7-8 to TRBJ2-7; 10 bases agree with TRBD2. The CDR3 has 15 amino acids. V dropped 7 bases and J dropped 2; count of bases not matched to a gene: 8. The germline V gene encodes CDR1 SGHVS and CDR2 FQNEAQ. In DNA, the CDR3 is TGTGCCAGCAACCAGAGGACTAGCGGAACCTACGAGCAGTACTTC. Translating it yields CASNQRTSGTYEQYF. The full variable domain, in which reference TRBV7-8 and TRBJ2-7 provide the parts outside the CDR3, is GAGVSQSPRYKVAKRGQDVALRCDPISGHVSLFWYQQALGQGPEFLTYFQNEAQLDKSGLPSDRFFAERPEGSVSTLKIQRTQQEDSAVYLCASNQRTSGTYEQYFGPGTRLTVT.

This clonotype was recorded many times. V is TRBV30 and J is TRBJ1-2; no clear D. The V and J ends lost 1 base and 3 bases respectively, with 0 bases between them. The CDR3 spans 10 residues. In germline, CDR1 is GTSNPN, CDR2 SVGIG (reference sequence). The CDR3 region is CAWSDYGYTF. For the CDR3, the DNA is TGTGCCTGGAGTGACTATGGCTACACCTTC.

This sequence joins TRBV9 and TRBJ1-1; tentatively, D is TRBD1 (5 bases). Per the germline V gene, CDR1 is SGDLS and CDR2 is YYNGEE. This CDR3 is built from 18 residues. V was cut by 7 bases and J by 0 bases, with 25 bases left in between. CDR3 sequence: CASARRETGGTVNTEAFF. The CDR3 DNA sequence: TGTGCCAGCGCCCGCCGGGAGACCGGGGGGACGGTGAACACTGAAGCTTTCTTT.

This clonotype was detected ten times or more. V is TRBV30 and J is TRBJ2-1; D gene ambiguous. With 0 bases removed from V and 10 bases from J, the gap between germline ends came to 7 bases. Germline CDR1 reads GTSNPN; CDR2 reads SVGIG (reference sequence). CDR3 length equals 11 residues. The CDR3 is CAWSVRAEQFF. CDR3 in DNA: TGTGCCTGGAGTGTACGAGCGGAGCAGTTCTTC.

In its sample, this clonotype was seen a few times. J is TRBJ2-6 and V is TRBV4-1; TRBD1 agrees at 7 bases. Per the germline V gene, CDR1 is MGHRA and CDR2 is YSYEKL. The CDR3 totals 17 residues. V shed 3 bases and J 4 bases; nucleotides not matched to a gene: 9. The CDR3 DNA follows: TGCGCCAGCAGCCATGGTACCGACAGGGCCGGGGCCAACGTCCTGACTTTC. Amino acid sequence: CASSHGTDRAGANVLTF.

The V call is TRBV19, the J call TRBJ2-2; D perhaps matches TRBD2 (7 bases). Germline lookup yields CDR1 LNHDA and CDR2 SQIVND (reference sequence). The CDR3 consists of 15 residues. V shed 3 bases and J shed 7 bases, with 15 bases lying between them. CDR3 DNA sequence: TGTGCCAGTAGTATCCTGGGGGGGCAGAGCGGGGAGCTGTTTTTT. It specifies CASSILGGQSGELFF.

The V call is TRBV7-9, the J call TRBJ2-3; D assignment may be TRBD1 or TRBD2 (5 bases each). CDR1 is SEHNR and CDR2 is FQNEAQ in the germline V gene (reference sequence). V was trimmed by 5 bases and J by 1 base, leaving 13 bases between them. The CDR3 contains 15 residues. The chain's CDR3 is CASSRRGDGTDTQYF. CDR3 DNA: TGTGCCAGCAGCCGAAGAGGGGATGGCACAGATACGCAGTATTTT.

On this clonotype: A much larger clonotype is one base distant, so this may be a read error. This CDR3 fails to terminate in the conserved phenylalanine or tryptophan, so it likely reflects a read error. The rearrangement links TRBV20-1 to TRBJ2-3; 9 bases align to TRBD2. Germline values: CDR1 DFQATT, CDR2 SNEGSKA (reference sequence). This CDR3 is 14 amino acids long. V lost 5 bases and J lost 1; bases outside the gene matches: 4. CDR3 region: CSAEAGGGTDTQYL. DNA for the CDR3: TGCAGTGCTGAGGCGGGGGGGGGCACAGATACGCAGTATCTT.

V usage is TRBV6-2 or TRBV6-3 and J usage is TRBJ1-2; tentatively, D is TRBD1 (5 bases). V was pared by 2 bases and J by 8 bases, with 12 bases between. Germline assignment: CDR1 MNHEY and CDR2 SVGEGT. This CDR3 region has 13 residues. The CDR3, as DNA: TGTGCCAGCAGTTACGGAGGGGAACGGGGCTACACCTTC. Protein: CASSYGGERGYTF.

This clonotype was observed at least ten times. V gene TRBV6-1 combines with J gene TRBJ2-5; 9 bases align to TRBD1. The CDR3 is made up of 16 amino acids. J gave up 4 bases and V 0 bases, and 6 bases lay outside the gene matches. Germline CDR1 is MNHNS and CDR2 is SASEGT. The CDR3 loop is CASSEATGGGSETQYF. The CDR3 nucleotides read TGTGCCAGCAGTGAAGCGACAGGGGGAGGTTCAGAGACCCAGTACTTC.

The chain combines TRBV19 with TRBJ1-1; maybe TRBD1 (6 bases). The germline V and J ends were trimmed by 6 bases and 7 bases, with 27 bases remaining between them. The CDR3 consists of 17 residues. The germline CDR1 and CDR2 sequences are LNHDA and SQIVND (reference sequence). The CDR3 sequence: CASRPQGQWGVEDEAFF. CDR3 sequence (DNA): TGTGCCAGTAGACCCCAAGGACAGTGGGGGGTTGAGGATGAAGCTTTCTTT.

The gene calls are TRBV28 and TRBJ1-1; the D gene is possibly TRBD1 (6 bases). This CDR3 is 15 amino acids long. Trimming cost V 3 bases and J 5 bases, with 16 bases left between them. Per germline, CDR1 MDHEN and CDR2 SYDVKM. CDR3 sequence: CASSLQGRLSTEAFF. Written as DNA, the CDR3 is TGTGCCAGCAGTTTGCAGGGGCGGTTGTCGACTGAAGCTTTCTTT.

A note on this clonotype: This sequence may be a read error, since a much larger clone differs from it by one base. The V call is TRBV11-1, the J call TRBJ2-5; D gene uncertain. The CDR3 spans 14 residues. Germline-derived CDR1 and CDR2 are SGHAT and FQDESV (reference sequence). The chain's CDR3 is CASSQRLGQGTQYF. Here the CDR3 DNA reads TGTGCCAGCAGCCAACGCTTGGGCCAAGGGACCCAGTACTTC.

This clonotype was observed a single time. An end of the junction does not agree with germline; a read error may underlie this. The rearrangement joins TRBV9 to TRBJ2-7, with 10 bases aligning to TRBD2. The germline V gene encodes CDR1 SGDLS and CDR2 YYNGEE. CDR3 size: 18 residues. The CDR3 DNA reads as TGTGCCAACAGCGTAAGCCGGGGACCTAGCGGGAGATGGGGGGAGCAGTACTTC. Translated, it gives CANSVSRGPSGRWGEQYF.

In its sample, this clonotype was seen many times. V usage is TRBV2 and J usage is TRBJ2-1; 7 nucleotides agree with TRBD1. The CDR3 is 16 amino acids. Trimming at V came to 4 bases and at J to 8 bases, leaving 14 bases not matched to a gene. The germline V gene encodes CDR1 SNHLY and CDR2 FYNNEI. Here the CDR3 reads CASSAWTGPTSDEQFF. CDR3 DNA: TGTGCCAGCAGTGCTTGGACAGGTCCTACTTCGGATGAGCAGTTCTTC.

There are a few counts of this clonotype. The V and J genes are TRBV5-1 and TRBJ2-5, with 7 bases that match TRBD2. The CDR3 extends over 15 amino acids. V shed 6 bases and J 2 bases; nucleotides not matched to a gene: 10. The germline gives CDR1 SGHRS, CDR2 YFSETQ. CDR3 amino acids: CASNYGGGRQETQYF. CDR3 DNA sequence: TGCGCCAGCAACTACGGCGGGGGTAGGCAAGAGACCCAGTACTTC.

This clonotype was seen repeatedly, ten times or more. The chain has TRBV20-1 and TRBJ2-5; unclear D gene. Germline-derived CDR1 and CDR2 are DFQATT and SNEGSKA (reference sequence). The CDR3 contains 13 residues. The V end was cut by 3 bases, the J end by 4 bases, with 12 bases between. For the CDR3, the DNA is TGCAGTGCTAGGGCCGGGCAGAGAGAGACCCAGTACTTC. Translation gives CSARAGQRETQYF.

This clonotype was detected many times. The chain employs TRBV5-1 and TRBJ1-4, with D uncertain. The V end lost 0 bases, the J end lost 6 bases, and 6 bases lay between the germline ends. Per germline, CDR1 SGHRS and CDR2 YFSETQ. There are 13 residues in the CDR3. CDR3 DNA sequence: TGCGCCAGCAGCTTGGACGGGTATGAAAAACTGTTTTTT. This sequence encodes CASSLDGYEKLFF.

This chain joins TRBV9 and TRBJ1-2; D is possibly TRBD1 (6 bases). The CDR3 consists of 15 residues. V was clipped by 2 bases and J by 8 bases, with 19 bases between them. In germline, CDR1 is SGDLS, CDR2 YYNGEE. Here the CDR3 DNA reads TGTGCCAGCAGCGTCGAAGGTTGGGGGGCAGAAGGCTACACCTTC. Translating it yields CASSVEGWGAEGYTF. Full variable domain (missing parts from reference TRBV9 and TRBJ1-2): DSGVTQTPKHLITATGQRVTLRCSPRSGDLSVYWYQQSLDQGLQFLIQYYNGEERAKGNILERFSAQQFPDLHSELNLSSLELGDSALYFCASSVEGWGAEGYTFGSGTRLTVV.

This clonotype was seen ten or more times. V is TRBV6-6 and J is TRBJ1-1, with D tentatively TRBD1 (5 bases). The CDR3 length is 14 residues. Germline CDR1 reads MNHNY; CDR2 reads SVGAGI (reference sequence). V was cut by 2 bases and J by 5 bases, with 12 bases left in between. DNA for the CDR3: TGTGCCAGCAGTTACCCCGGGGGTTCGACTGAAGCTTTCTTT. This encodes CASSYPGGSTEAFF.